This TCR beta chain appears in the sequencing data of a study of shared clonotypes between healthy human individuals. About the research overall: Aged between 18 and 49, the donors were a couple of women and three men.

At deep level, the assay was performed. The authors loaded about 200 ng DNA, 30,000 to 35,000 T cell genomes, into sorted-subset replicate PCRs. TCRdb's copy holds only in-frame clones and misses some; the assay was immunoSEQ multiplex PCR. The repertoire holds 2 million to 2.5 million clones, with approximately 93% as singletons. CDR1 is MNHEY, CDR2 SVGAGI, per germline. Deletions cut 5 bases from V and 3 bases from J, with 14 bases between. The CDR3 sequence is 14 residues long. This chain links TRBV6-5 with TRBJ2-7; D might be TRBD1 or TRBD2, each matching 5 bases. This clonotype was obtained from a man aged 18 to 35 in good health. Some clones in this sample may be carry-over from other donors' samples. Sequencing was carried out using naive CD4+ T cells from PBMCs. Subset indicated: CD45RA+ positively selected. In DNA, the CDR3 is TGTGCCAGCAGTGGAACCGGGACCAACTACGAGCAGTACTTC. It yields the protein CASSGTGTNYEQYF.